The 20 T cell receptor beta chains below all came from one sample that was sequenced in a study of T cells in Graves' hyperthyroidism and ophthalmopathy. Using RNA transcripts as the source, TCR beta CDR3 regions were amplified. The TCR CDR3 first-round RT-PCR relied on the HTBI primer set. TCRdb re-derived calls from the multiplex PCR reads in MiXCR, one entry per CDR3 protein. This sample has around 200,000 distinct CDR3 sequences; 15% to 20% occur once, and the top ten carry roughly two fifths. Sequenced: blood. The receptors were gathered from a man aged 35-49 years with Graves' hyperthyroidism.

This clonotype was counted many times. V is TRBV10-3 and J is TRBJ2-3; D call uncertain. Trimming cost V 0 bases and J 6 bases, with 13 bases left between them. CDR1 ENHRY and CDR2 SYGVKD come from the germline V gene. This CDR3 region has 15 residues. In DNA, the CDR3 is TGTGCCATCAGTGAGTCGGTTGGCGGTAGGGATACGCAGTATTTT. This translates into CAISESVGGRDTQYF.

The chain is built from TRBV20-1 and TRBJ2-1; TRBD1 matches at 8 bases. This CDR3 is built from 15 residues. The germline V gene encodes CDR1 DFQATT and CDR2 SNEGSKA (reference sequence). Trimming removed 1 base from V and 5 bases from J; junction bases left unmatched: 7. The CDR3 nucleotides are TGCAGTGCTAGAGGCACAGGGGGAAAGCACAATGAGCAGTTCTTC. It yields the protein CSARGTGGKHNEQFF.

Concerning this clonotype itself: Germline is not matched at one junction end, which may reflect a read error. The chain employs TRBV6-1 and TRBJ2-5, with a weak D call TRBD2 (6 bases). Per germline, CDR1 MNHNS and CDR2 SASEGT. This CDR3 has 14 residues. The CDR3 nucleotides read TGTGCCAGCAGTGAAGCAGGAGGGAGAGAGGCCCAGTACTTC. Its translation: CASSEAGGREAQYF.

CDR3 nucleotide sequence: TGTGCCAGCAAATCGCCACGGGGGGCAGGTATCTACGAGCAGTACTTC. Translation gives CASKSPRGAGIYEQYF. The V call is TRBV28, the J call TRBJ2-7; D might be TRBD2 (7 bases). The CDR3 is 16 residues long. Germline CDR1 MDHEN, CDR2 SYDVKM. The germline V and J ends were trimmed by 7 bases and 3 bases, with 22 bases remaining between them.

This clonotype was detected ten times or more. The chain links TRBV11-2 to TRBJ1-5; maybe TRBD1 (5 bases). CDR1 and CDR2 (germline): SGHAT, FQNNGV. This CDR3 comprises 14 residues. V was trimmed by 2 bases and J by 6 bases, leaving 11 bases between them. The CDR3 loop reads CASSLQGQGQPQHF. The CDR3 DNA sequence: TGTGCCAGCAGCTTACAGGGTCAAGGTCAGCCCCAGCATTTT. Full variable domain (rest looked up from reference TRBV11-2 and TRBJ1-5): EAGVAQSPRYKIIEKRQSVAFWCNPISGHATLYWYQQILGQGPKLLIQFQNNGVVDDSQLPKDRFSAERLKGVDSTLKIQPAKLEDSAVYLCASSLQGQGQPQHFGDGTRLSIL.

This clonotype was counted at least ten times. This rearrangement joins TRBV24-1 to TRBJ1-1; 9 bases are shared with TRBD1. V was clipped by 3 bases and J by 2 bases; unmatched bases: 6. The CDR3 sequence is 16 residues long. Germline V gene lookup returns CDR1 KGHDR and CDR2 SFDVKD. CDR3 sequence (DNA): TGTGCCACCAGTGATGCTAACAGGGGGCGCAACACTGAAGCTTTCTTT. It translates to CATSDANRGRNTEAFF.

This clonotype has just a few counts. The genes are TRBV20-1 and TRBJ2-3; 9 positions match TRBD2. In germline, CDR1 is DFQATT, CDR2 SNEGSKA (reference sequence). The junction had 24 bases not matched to a gene; V was cut back by 6 bases and J by 5 bases. The CDR3 totals 19 residues. CDR3 amino acids: CSATPPRTSEPYEGDTQYF. In DNA form, the CDR3 reads TGCAGTGCCACCCCCCCTAGGACTAGCGAACCTTATGAGGGAGATACGCAGTATTTT.

There are many counts of this clonotype. The rearrangement joins TRBV24-1 to TRBJ2-1; 10 bases line up with TRBD2. Germline CDR1 is KGHDR and CDR2 is SFDVKD. There are 18 residues in the CDR3. After removal of 2 bases from V and 2 bases from J, the junction contained 8 bases not matched to a gene. The CDR3 sequence: CATSDSGASGGTYNEQFF. The CDR3 region has the DNA TGTGCCACCAGTGATTCGGGGGCTAGCGGGGGAACCTACAATGAGCAGTTCTTC.

Notes on this clonotype: A read error may be the cause here, since a much bigger clone is one base away. The rearrangement links TRBV5-6 to TRBJ1-4, with D unresolved. CDR1 SGHDT and CDR2 YYEEEE come from the germline V gene. This CDR3 has 14 amino acids. The CDR3 region has the DNA TGTGCCAGCAGCTATACGGACGGATATGAAAAACTGCTTTTT. This translates into CASSYTDGYEKLLF. Complete variable domain (other parts from reference TRBV5-6 and TRBJ1-4): DAGVTQSPTHLIKTRGQQVTLRCSPKSGHDTVSWYQQALGQGPQFIFQYYEEEERQRGNFPDRFSGHQFPNYSSELNVNALLLGDSALYLCASSYTDGYEKLLFGSGTQLSVL.

Remarks on this clonotype: A much larger clone differs by one base, so this may be a read error. This sequence joins TRBV4-3 and TRBJ1-5; D not resolved. The CDR3 runs 13 residues. CDR1 is LGHNA and CDR2 is YSLEER in the germline V gene. The DNA for the CDR3 is TGCGCCAGCATCCAAGATAGCAATCAGCCCCAGCATTTT. Residues: CASIQDSNQPQHF.

This clonotype was observed a handful of times. The genes are TRBV5-4 and TRBJ2-7; possible D gene TRBD2, 6 bases. The CDR3 extends over 16 amino acids. Per germline, CDR1 SGHNT and CDR2 YYREEE (reference sequence). Trimming removed 0 bases at V and 2 bases at J, with 15 bases between. The CDR3 DNA reads as TGTGCCAGCAGCTTGGGATCCGGGACTTCAACCTACGAGCAGTACTTC. Translating it yields CASSLGSGTSTYEQYF. Looking up the rest from reference TRBV5-4 and TRBJ2-7 gives the full variable domain: ETGVTQSPTHLIKTRGQQVTLRCSSQSGHNTVSWYQQALGQGPQFIFQYYREEENGRGNFPPRFSGLQFPNYSSELNVNALELDDSALYLCASSLGSGTSTYEQYFGPGTRLTVT.

This clonotype was detected many times. V usage is TRBV30 and J usage is TRBJ1-2; D is undetermined. Trimming cost V 3 bases and J 3 bases, with 8 bases left between them. The CDR3 has 12 amino acids. In germline, CDR1 is GTSNPN, CDR2 SVGIG (reference sequence). CDR3 amino acids: CAWSPGDYGYTF. CDR3 nucleotide sequence: TGTGCCTGGAGCCCCGGGGACTATGGCTACACCTTC.

This sequence joins TRBV5-1 and TRBJ1-1; 10 nucleotides agree with TRBD1. The CDR3 has 17 residues. The ends lost 6 bases at V and 0 bases at J; junction bases unmatched: 11. CDR1 and CDR2 (germline): SGHRS, YFSETQ. CDR3 protein: CASTPRTGGFMNTEAFF. The CDR3 DNA reads as TGCGCCAGCACTCCCCGGACAGGGGGTTTCATGAACACTGAAGCTTTCTTT.

This clonotype appeared a few times. J is TRBJ1-6 and V is TRBV4-1; D remains unclear. The CDR3 runs 13 residues. Germline CDR1 and CDR2: MGHRA and YSYEKL. V was clipped by 0 bases and J by 8 bases, with 5 bases between them. CDR3 amino acids: CASSQDFDSPLHF. CDR3 in DNA: TGCGCCAGCAGCCAAGATTTCGATTCACCCCTCCACTTT.

This clonotype was seen repeatedly, ten times or more. CDR3 sequence: CASSLSRGIDNEQFF. The CDR3 DNA is TGTGCCAGCAGTTTGAGTCGAGGGATCGACAATGAGCAGTTCTTC. The J gene is TRBJ2-1, the V gene TRBV28; perhaps TRBD2 as D (5 bases). CDR1 and CDR2 from the germline V gene are MDHEN and SYDVKM. The CDR3 length is 15 residues. V was cut by 3 bases and J by 5 bases, with 14 bases left in between.

The table lists this clonotype with many counts. The rearrangement links TRBV28 to TRBJ2-7; 9 bases are shared with TRBD1. Unmatched junction bases numbered 7, after V lost 3 bases and J lost 1 base. Germline values: CDR1 MDHEN, CDR2 SYDVKM. The CDR3 has 16 amino acids. The CDR3 coding sequence is TGTGCCAGCAGTTTGCCCGGGACAGGGACTTCCTACGAGCAGTACTTC. This codes for CASSLPGTGTSYEQYF. The complete variable domain, with remaining parts taken from reference TRBV28 and TRBJ2-7, reads DVKVTQSSRYLVKRTGEKVFLECVQDMDHENMFWYRQDPGLGLRLIYFSYDVKMKEKGDIPEGYSVSREKKERFSLILESASTNQTSMYLCASSLPGTGTSYEQYFGPGTRLTVT.

This clonotype was detected only a few times. This rearrangement joins TRBV9 to TRBJ2-1; 16 nucleotides align to TRBD2. The CDR3 extends over 19 amino acids. CDR1 is SGDLS and CDR2 is YYNGEE in the germline V gene. The trim removed 4 bases at V and 4 bases at J, leaving 11 bases unmatched. As DNA, the CDR3 is TGTGCCAGCAGCCCCGGGGGACTAGCGGGGGGGTTGTTGTACAATGAGCAGTTCTTC. It is translated as CASSPGGLAGGLLYNEQFF. The variable domain in full, completed from reference TRBV9 and TRBJ2-1, reads DSGVTQTPKHLITATGQRVTLRCSPRSGDLSVYWYQQSLDQGLQFLIQYYNGEERAKGNILERFSAQQFPDLHSELNLSSLELGDSALYFCASSPGGLAGGLLYNEQFFGPGTRLTVL.

The chain carries TRBV6-1 and TRBJ2-7; D call uncertain. V gave up 1 base and J gave up 0 bases, with 13 bases separating them. Germline loops: CDR1 MNHNS, CDR2 SASEGT. The CDR3 contains 16 residues. The CDR3 here is CASSEGLAVSSYEQYF. CDR3 nucleotides: TGTGCCAGCAGTGAAGGGCTGGCAGTTAGCTCCTACGAGCAGTACTTC.

Only a few counts were recorded for this clonotype. A much more abundant neighbour one base away suggests this may be a read error. The chain joins TRBV6-2 or TRBV6-3 to TRBJ1-5, with 8 nucleotides matching TRBD1. This CDR3 spans 17 amino acids. With V trimmed by 2 bases and J by 6 bases, 12 bases remained unmatched. The germline CDR1 and CDR2 sequences are MNHEY and SVGEGT. The CDR3 DNA reads as TGTGCCAGCAGTTACCCGGGGACAGGACAAGGCAGTCAGCCCCAGCATTTT. Translated, it gives CASSYPGTGQGSQPQHF.

Remarks on this clonotype: At one end, the junction sequence differs from germline, possibly due to a read error. The rearrangement joins TRBV5-5 to TRBJ2-1; possibly TRBD1 or TRBD2 for D (5 bases each). Germline-derived CDR1 and CDR2 are SGHKS and YYEKEE (reference sequence). The CDR3 has 13 amino acids. The CDR3 loop is CVSSIGAPNEQFF. The CDR3 coding sequence is TGTGTCAGCAGCATCGGGGCACCGAATGAGCAGTTCTTC.